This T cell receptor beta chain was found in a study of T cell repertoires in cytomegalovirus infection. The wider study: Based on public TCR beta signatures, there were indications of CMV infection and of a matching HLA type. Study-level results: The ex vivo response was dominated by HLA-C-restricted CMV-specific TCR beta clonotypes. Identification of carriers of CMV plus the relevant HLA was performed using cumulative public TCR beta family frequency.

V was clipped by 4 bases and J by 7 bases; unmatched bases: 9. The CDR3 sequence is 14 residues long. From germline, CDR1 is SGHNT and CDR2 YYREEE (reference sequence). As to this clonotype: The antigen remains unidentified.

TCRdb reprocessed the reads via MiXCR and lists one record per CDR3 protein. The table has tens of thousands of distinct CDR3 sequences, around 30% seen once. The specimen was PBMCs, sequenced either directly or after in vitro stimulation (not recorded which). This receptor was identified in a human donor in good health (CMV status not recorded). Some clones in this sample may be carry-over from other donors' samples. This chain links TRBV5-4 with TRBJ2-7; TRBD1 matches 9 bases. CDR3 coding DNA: TGTGCCAGCAGCCCGGGACAGGGAATTGGGGAGCAGTACTTC. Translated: CASSPGQGIGEQYF. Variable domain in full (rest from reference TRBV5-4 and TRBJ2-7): ETGVTQSPTHLIKTRGQQVTLRCSSQSGHNTVSWYQQALGQGPQFIFQYYREEENGRGNFPPRFSGLQFPNYSSELNVNALELDDSALYLCASSPGQGIGEQYFGPGTRLTVT.